These 19 T cell receptor beta chains share one sample of origin, sequenced in a study of CD8+ T cells in alopecia areata. The sequencing template was cDNA reverse transcribed from extracted RNA. The assay was immunoSEQ multiplex PCR, and TCRdb's table has in-frame clones only and misses some. The sample gives 98,000 or so clones, 45% to 60% of which show up once; 20% to 30% is in the top ten. The specimen sequenced was NKG2D-low CD8+ T cells sorted from blood. The receptors shown here come from a human donor with alopecia areata.

This clone appeared a few times. The rearrangement links TRBV19 to TRBJ1-2, with D possibly being TRBD1 (6 bases). Germline values: CDR1 LNHDA, CDR2 SQIVND (reference sequence). V shed 6 bases and J shed 2 bases, with 13 bases lying between them. The length of the CDR3 is 14 residues. In nucleotides, the CDR3 is TGTGCCAGTAGCCCCAGGGGACCCAACTATGGCTACACCTTC. Protein: CASSPRGPNYGYTF.

The chain joins TRBV27 to TRBJ2-3, with 7 bases fitting TRBD2. V gave up 0 bases and J gave up 0 bases; unmatched junction bases: 0. CDR1 and CDR2 from the germline V gene are MNHEY and SMNVEV (reference sequence). This CDR3 is 15 amino acids long. The CDR3 coding sequence is TGTGCCAGCAGTTTATCGGGGGGGAGCACAGATACGCAGTATTTT. This encodes CASSLSGGSTDTQYF.

The chain employs TRBV19 and TRBJ2-7; D unresolved. CDR3 length: 15 residues. Trimming shortened V by 7 bases and J by 4 bases, and 20 bases separated the two germline ends. Germline assignment: CDR1 LNHDA and CDR2 SQIVND (reference sequence). The chain's CDR3 is CASTLKHSREYEQYF. The DNA of the CDR3 is TGTGCCAGTACTCTAAAGCATAGCCGCGAGTACGAGCAGTACTTC.

V gene TRBV6-1 combines with J gene TRBJ1-2; maybe TRBD1 (6 bases). V gave up 6 bases and J gave up 5 bases, with 16 bases separating them. The CDR3 has 14 amino acids. Germline V CDR1 and CDR2: MNHNS, SASEGT. The CDR3 protein is CASSQRRGPYGYTF. The DNA for the CDR3 is TGTGCCAGCAGCCAGCGTCGGGGGCCTTATGGCTACACCTTC.

This clone was recorded once. The J gene is TRBJ2-1, the V gene TRBV4-1; 14 bases fit TRBD2. The CDR3 totals 16 residues. CDR1 and CDR2 (germline): MGHRA, YSYEKL. Trimming cost V 3 bases and J 9 bases; bases outside gene matches: 7. In DNA, the CDR3 is TGCGCCAGCAGCCACTTGGGACTAGCGGGAGTGGTTGAGCAGTTCTTC. Protein product: CASSHLGLAGVVEQFF.

The J gene is TRBJ2-7, the V gene TRBV27; possible D gene TRBD1, 6 bases. Trimming took 4 bases from V and 2 from J, leaving 12 bases between them. Germline values: CDR1 MNHEY, CDR2 SMNVEV (reference sequence). This CDR3 comprises 14 residues. CDR3 DNA: TGTGCCAGCAGTTCCGGGACACCCCCCTACGAGCAGTACTTC. This gives the protein CASSSGTPPYEQYF.

V usage is TRBV28 and J usage is TRBJ1-1; D gene unclear. This CDR3 region has 13 residues. Germline CDR1 MDHEN, CDR2 SYDVKM. V was shortened by 3 bases and J by 6 bases, with 11 bases between the two germline ends. The CDR3 bases are TGTGCCAGCAGTTTTAGTAGGTCTTCTGAAGCTTTCTTT. Residues: CASSFSRSSEAFF.

The rearrangement joins TRBV14 to TRBJ1-3; 7 nucleotides agree with TRBD1. V lost 1 base and J lost 0; bases outside the gene matches: 9. This CDR3 spans 18 amino acids. CDR1 and CDR2 from the germline V gene are SGHDN and FVKESK. The CDR3 region has the DNA TGTGCCAGCAGCCAAGGATCCCGACAGGGATCCTCTGGAAACACCATATATTTT. It is translated as CASSQGSRQGSSGNTIYF.

V and J are TRBV28 and TRBJ1-2; TRBD1 matches 8 bases. Germline CDR1 reads MDHEN; CDR2 reads SYDVKM. The ends lost 5 bases at V and 8 bases at J; junction bases unmatched: 10. The CDR3 spans 14 residues. The CDR3 loop is CASSREDRVRGYTF. DNA of the CDR3: TGTGCCAGCAGTCGTGAGGACAGGGTTCGGGGCTACACCTTC.

The chain links TRBV27 to TRBJ2-1; 14 bases match TRBD2. Losses at the gene ends were 3 bases for V and 0 bases for J; bases not matched to a gene: 7. CDR3 size: 19 residues. Germline-derived CDR1 and CDR2 are MNHEY and SMNVEV (reference sequence). Here the CDR3 DNA reads TGTGCCAGCAGTTTGCGACTAGGGACTAGCGGGAGCTCCTACAATGAGCAGTTCTTC. Its protein product is CASSLRLGTSGSSYNEQFF.

V is TRBV7-9 and J is TRBJ2-5; no reliable D call. The germline V and J ends were trimmed by 4 bases and 4 bases, with 16 bases remaining between them. CDR3 length equals 15 residues. Germline V gene sequence: CDR1 SEHNR, CDR2 FQNEAQ (reference sequence). This chain's CDR3 is CASSSRAKELETQYF. The CDR3 nucleotides read TGTGCCAGCAGCTCCCGGGCCAAGGAGTTAGAGACCCAGTACTTC.

The chain links TRBV15 to TRBJ2-2; D may be TRBD1 (6 bases). The CDR3 is 14 residues long. With 5 bases removed from V and 4 bases from J, the gap between germline ends came to 11 bases. CDR1 and CDR2 (germline): LNHNV, YYDKDF (reference sequence). This CDR3 reads CATSGTGSTGELFF. The CDR3 coding sequence is TGTGCCACCAGCGGTACAGGGTCCACCGGGGAGCTGTTTTTT.

The chain joins TRBV29-1 to TRBJ1-2; TRBD1 agrees at 7 bases. In germline, CDR1 is SQVTM, CDR2 ANQGSEA. The ends lost 0 bases at V and 6 bases at J; junction bases unmatched: 7. This CDR3 is built from 14 residues. The CDR3 loop reads CSVEEKRGLNGYTF. The CDR3 region has the DNA TGCAGCGTTGAAGAGAAAAGGGGGCTGAATGGCTACACCTTC.

The chain carries TRBV2 and TRBJ2-3; D remains ambiguous. Deletions cut 2 bases from V and 5 bases from J, with 5 bases between. The CDR3 spans 12 residues. Germline V lookup: CDR1 SNHLY, CDR2 FYNNEI. The CDR3 is CASSERVDTQYF. CDR3 DNA sequence: TGTGCCAGCAGTGAAAGGGTAGATACGCAGTATTTT.

This clone appeared a single time. The chain joins TRBV4-1 to TRBJ2-1, with 14 bases matching TRBD2. The germline V gene encodes CDR1 MGHRA and CDR2 YSYEKL. The J segment lost 9 bases and the V segment lost 2 bases, leaving 9 bases of the junction unmatched. The CDR3 covers 17 residues. CDR3 loop: CASSQQPAGTSGSEQFF. CDR3 coding DNA: TGCGCCAGCAGCCAACAACCCGCCGGGACTAGCGGGAGTGAGCAGTTCTTC.

V gene TRBV10-3 combines with J gene TRBJ2-2, with TRBD2 identical over 11 bases. Germline V lookup: CDR1 ENHRY, CDR2 SYGVKD. CDR3 length equals 16 residues. V trimming: 2 bases; J trimming: 4 bases; junction bases outside the gene matches: 3. CDR3 amino acids: CAISEVGTSGTGELFF. Written as DNA, the CDR3 is TGTGCCATCAGTGAGGTCGGGACTAGCGGCACCGGGGAGCTGTTTTTT.

The chain links TRBV6-5 to TRBJ2-7; 8 nucleotides line up with TRBD1. V lost 2 bases to trimming and J lost 9 bases; unmatched junction nucleotides: 3. Germline-derived CDR1 and CDR2 are MNHEY and SVGAGI. The CDR3 covers 12 residues. CDR3 DNA: TGTGCCAGCAGTTACGCAGGGGGCAGGCAGTACTTC. This encodes CASSYAGGRQYF.

The chain has TRBV7-9 and TRBJ2-1; D gene uncertain. CDR3 length equals 15 residues. Germline V lookup: CDR1 SEHNR, CDR2 FQNEAQ (reference sequence). Between the trimmed V and J ends, which lost 7 bases and 4 bases, there was a span of 17 bases. The CDR3 reads CASTTALANYNEQFF. Here the CDR3 DNA reads TGTGCCAGCACCACCGCCTTGGCGAATTACAATGAGCAGTTCTTC.

V and J are TRBV7-9 and TRBJ2-1; D is uncertain. The V gene's germline CDR1 is SEHNR and CDR2 FQNEAQ (reference sequence). Trimming cost V 1 base and J 7 bases, with 8 bases left between them. The CDR3 is 13 amino acids. CDR3 sequence reads: CASSLDDSNEQFF. The CDR3 bases are TGTGCCAGCAGCTTAGATGACTCTAATGAGCAGTTCTTC.